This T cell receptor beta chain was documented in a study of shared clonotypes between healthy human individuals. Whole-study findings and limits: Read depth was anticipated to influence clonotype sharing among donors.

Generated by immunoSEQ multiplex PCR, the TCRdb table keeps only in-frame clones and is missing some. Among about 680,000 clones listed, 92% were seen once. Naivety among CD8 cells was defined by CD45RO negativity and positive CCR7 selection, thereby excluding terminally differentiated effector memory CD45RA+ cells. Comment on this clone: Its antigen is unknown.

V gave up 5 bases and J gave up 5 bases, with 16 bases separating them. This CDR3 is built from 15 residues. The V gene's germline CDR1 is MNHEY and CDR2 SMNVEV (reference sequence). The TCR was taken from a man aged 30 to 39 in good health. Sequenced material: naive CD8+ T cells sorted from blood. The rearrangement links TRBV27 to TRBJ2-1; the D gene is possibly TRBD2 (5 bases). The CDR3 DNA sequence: TGTGCCAGCAGTCTGGGGAGATGGGGAGACAATGAGCAGTTCTTC. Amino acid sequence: CASSLGRWGDNEQFF.